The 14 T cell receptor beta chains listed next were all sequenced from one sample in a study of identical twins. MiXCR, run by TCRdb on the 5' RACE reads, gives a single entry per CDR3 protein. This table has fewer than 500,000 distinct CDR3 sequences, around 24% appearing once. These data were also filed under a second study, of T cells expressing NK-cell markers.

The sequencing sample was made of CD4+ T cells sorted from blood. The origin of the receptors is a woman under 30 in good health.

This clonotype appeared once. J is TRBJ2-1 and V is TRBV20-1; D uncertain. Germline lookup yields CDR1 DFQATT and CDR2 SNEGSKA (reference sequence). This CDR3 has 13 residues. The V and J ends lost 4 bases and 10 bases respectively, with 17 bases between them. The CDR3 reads CSANQLSVGEQFF. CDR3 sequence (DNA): TGCAGTGCTAATCAGTTGTCCGTAGGCGAGCAGTTCTTC.

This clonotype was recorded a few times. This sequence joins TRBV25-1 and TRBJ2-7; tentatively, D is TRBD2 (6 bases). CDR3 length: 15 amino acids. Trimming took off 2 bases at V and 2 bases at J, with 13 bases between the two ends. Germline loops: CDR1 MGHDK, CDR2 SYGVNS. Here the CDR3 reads CASSEAGTGAYEQYF. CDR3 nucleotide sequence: TGTGCCAGCAGTGAAGCCGGGACGGGAGCCTACGAGCAGTACTTC.

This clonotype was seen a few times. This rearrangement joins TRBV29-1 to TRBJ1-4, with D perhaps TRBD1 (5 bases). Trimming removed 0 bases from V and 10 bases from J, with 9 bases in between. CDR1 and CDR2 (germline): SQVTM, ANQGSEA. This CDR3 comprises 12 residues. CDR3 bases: TGCAGCGTTGAAGATTCGGGGGGAAAACTGTTTTTT. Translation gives CSVEDSGGKLFF.

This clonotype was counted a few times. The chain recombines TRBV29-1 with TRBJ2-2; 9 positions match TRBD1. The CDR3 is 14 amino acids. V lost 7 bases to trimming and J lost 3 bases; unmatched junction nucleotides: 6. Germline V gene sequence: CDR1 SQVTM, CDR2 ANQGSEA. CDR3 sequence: CSAGGQGHTGELFF. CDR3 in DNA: TGCAGCGCCGGTGGACAGGGGCACACCGGGGAGCTGTTTTTT.

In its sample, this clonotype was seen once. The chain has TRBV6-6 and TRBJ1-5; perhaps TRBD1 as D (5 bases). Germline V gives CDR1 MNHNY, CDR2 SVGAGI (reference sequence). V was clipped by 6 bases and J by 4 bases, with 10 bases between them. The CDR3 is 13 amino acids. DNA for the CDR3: TGTGCCAGCAGATATGGGGGGAATCAGCCCCAGCATTTT. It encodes CASRYGGNQPQHF.

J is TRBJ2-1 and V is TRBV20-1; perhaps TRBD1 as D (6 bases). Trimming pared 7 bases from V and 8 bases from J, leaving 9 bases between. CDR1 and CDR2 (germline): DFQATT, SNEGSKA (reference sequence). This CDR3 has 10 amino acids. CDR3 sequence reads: CSVTGHEQFF. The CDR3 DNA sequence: TGCAGTGTAACAGGGCATGAGCAGTTCTTC.

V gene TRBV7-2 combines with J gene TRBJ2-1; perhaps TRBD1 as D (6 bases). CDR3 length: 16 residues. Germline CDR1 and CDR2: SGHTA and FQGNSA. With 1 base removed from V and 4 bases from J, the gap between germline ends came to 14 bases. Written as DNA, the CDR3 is TGTGCCAGCAGCTTAGTTGGGCAGGGGCGTTACAATGAGCAGTTCTTC. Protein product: CASSLVGQGRYNEQFF.

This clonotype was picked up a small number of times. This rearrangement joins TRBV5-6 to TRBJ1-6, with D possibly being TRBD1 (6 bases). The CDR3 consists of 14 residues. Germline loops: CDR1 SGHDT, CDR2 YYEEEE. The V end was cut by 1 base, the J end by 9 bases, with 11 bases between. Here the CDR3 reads CASSLRGYGSPLHF. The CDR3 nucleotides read TGTGCCAGCAGCTTGAGGGGGTACGGTTCACCCCTCCACTTT.

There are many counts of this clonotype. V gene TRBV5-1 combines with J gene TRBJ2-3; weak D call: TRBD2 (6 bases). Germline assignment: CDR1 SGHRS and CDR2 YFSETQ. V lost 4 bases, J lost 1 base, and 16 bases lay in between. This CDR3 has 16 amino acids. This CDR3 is CASSPGGEGGTDTQYF. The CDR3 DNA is TGCGCCAGCAGCCCCGGGGGAGAAGGCGGCACAGATACGCAGTATTTT.

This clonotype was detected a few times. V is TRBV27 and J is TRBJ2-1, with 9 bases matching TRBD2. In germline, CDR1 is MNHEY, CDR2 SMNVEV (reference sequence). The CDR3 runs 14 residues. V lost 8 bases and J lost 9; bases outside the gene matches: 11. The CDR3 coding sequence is TGTGCCAGCCGCGGTTTGAGCGGGAGGCGTGAGCAGTTCTTC. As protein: CASRGLSGRREQFF.

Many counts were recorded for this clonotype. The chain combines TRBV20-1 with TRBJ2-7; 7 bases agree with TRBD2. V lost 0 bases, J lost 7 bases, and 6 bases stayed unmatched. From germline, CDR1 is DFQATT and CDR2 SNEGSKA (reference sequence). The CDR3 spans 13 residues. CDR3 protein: CSAREAGVGEQYF. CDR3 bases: TGCAGTGCTAGAGAGGCGGGAGTTGGGGAGCAGTACTTC.

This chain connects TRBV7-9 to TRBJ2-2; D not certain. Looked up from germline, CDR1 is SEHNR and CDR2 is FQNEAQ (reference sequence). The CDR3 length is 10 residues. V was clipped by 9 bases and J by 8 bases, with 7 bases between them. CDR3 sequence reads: CASYEGELFF. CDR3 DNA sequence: TGTGCCAGTTATGAGGGGGAGCTGTTTTTT.

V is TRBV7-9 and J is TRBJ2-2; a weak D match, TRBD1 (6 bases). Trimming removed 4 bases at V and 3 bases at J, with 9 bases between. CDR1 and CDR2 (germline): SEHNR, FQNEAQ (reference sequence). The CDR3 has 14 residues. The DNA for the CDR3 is TGTGCCAGCAGCTCTAACAGGGACACCGGGGAGCTGTTTTTT. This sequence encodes CASSSNRDTGELFF.

The DNA for the CDR3 is TGCGCCAGCAGTGAAGGGGGAGTATATGGCTACACCTTC. Translation gives CASSEGGVYGYTF. The chain employs TRBV10-2 and TRBJ1-2; D is possibly TRBD1 (6 bases). This CDR3 has 13 amino acids. Trimming removed 3 bases from V and 5 bases from J, with 10 bases in between. The germline gives CDR1 WSHSY, CDR2 SAAADI.